The clone carrying this T cell receptor (beta chain) has just one count. The data are from a study of blood T cell repertoires in COVID-19. Study-level background: From the United States, Italy and Spain came samples of acute and convalescent COVID-19. Sample material is recorded as cDNA or gDNA derived from T cells, B-cell-depleted T cells, or PBMCs.

Germline CDR1 is LGHNA and CDR2 is YNFKEQ. Trimming removed 1 base from V and 4 bases from J; junction bases left unmatched: 1. The CDR3 runs to 15 residues. Authors' data handling: Counts of nucleated cells, estimated from reference gene primer amplification, were obtained. The protocol was immunoSEQ multiplex PCR, while the TCRdb copy is restricted to in-frame clones and leaves out a portion. The DNA was the basis for D and trimming; V, J and clone size are from that table. Here the sample spans about 150,000 clones, around 84% being singletons. The chain couples TRBV4-2 to TRBJ2-5, with 12 nucleotides matching TRBD2. The sequencing sample was made of peripheral blood. The clonotype was recovered from a woman in her fifties or sixties with acute or convalescent COVID-19. CDR3 sequence (DNA): TGTGCCAGCAGCCAAGCTAGCGGGAGGGGAGAGACCCAGTACTTC. Its translation is CASSQASGRGETQYF.